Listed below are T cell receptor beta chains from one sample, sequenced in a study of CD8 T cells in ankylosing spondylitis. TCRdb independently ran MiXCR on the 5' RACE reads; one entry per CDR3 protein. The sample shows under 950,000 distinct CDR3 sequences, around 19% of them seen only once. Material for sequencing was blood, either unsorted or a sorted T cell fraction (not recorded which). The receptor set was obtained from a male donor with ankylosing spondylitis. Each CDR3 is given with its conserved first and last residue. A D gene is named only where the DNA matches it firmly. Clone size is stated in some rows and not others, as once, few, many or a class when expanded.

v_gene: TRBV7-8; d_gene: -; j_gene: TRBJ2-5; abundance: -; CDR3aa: CASSLAGPGVETQYF; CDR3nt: TGTGCCAGCAGCTTAGCGGGGCCGGGGGTAGAGACCCAGTACTTC
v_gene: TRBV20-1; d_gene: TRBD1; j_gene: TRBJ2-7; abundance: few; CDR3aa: CSARDLGTGRNEQYF; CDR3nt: TGCAGTGCTAGAGATCTCGGGACAGGGAGGAACGAGCAGTACTTC
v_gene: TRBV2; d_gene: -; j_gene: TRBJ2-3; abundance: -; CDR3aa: CASSGTVGAQYF; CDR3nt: TGTGCCAGCAGTGGGACAGTTGGTGCGCAGTATTTT
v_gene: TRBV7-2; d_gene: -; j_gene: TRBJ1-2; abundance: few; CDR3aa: CASSLGPINYGYTF; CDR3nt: TGTGCCAGCAGCTTAGGACCGATAAACTATGGCTACACCTTC
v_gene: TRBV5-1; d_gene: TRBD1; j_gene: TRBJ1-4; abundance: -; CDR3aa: CASSLSGGREKLFF; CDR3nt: TGCGCCAGCAGCTTGTCAGGGGGCCGTGAAAAACTGTTTTTT
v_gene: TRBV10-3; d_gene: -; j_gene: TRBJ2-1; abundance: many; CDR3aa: CAIRAAGIYNEQFF; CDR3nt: TGTGCCATCAGGGCAGCGGGTATATACAATGAGCAGTTCTTC
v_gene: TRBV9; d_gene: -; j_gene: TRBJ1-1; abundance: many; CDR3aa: CASSAERFMNTEAFF; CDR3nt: TGTGCCAGCAGCGCCGAGAGATTCATGAACACTGAAGCTTTCTTT
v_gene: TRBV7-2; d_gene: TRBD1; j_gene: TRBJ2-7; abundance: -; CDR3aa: CASSPRQGGVYEQYF; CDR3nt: TGTGCCAGCAGCCCCAGACAGGGGGGGGTCTACGAGCAGTACTTC
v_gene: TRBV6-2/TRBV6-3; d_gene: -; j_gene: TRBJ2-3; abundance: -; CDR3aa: CASSNGGSSAWGTDTQYF; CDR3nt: TGTGCCAGCAGTAACGGAGGGTCTAGCGCCTGGGGTACAGATACGCAGTATTTT
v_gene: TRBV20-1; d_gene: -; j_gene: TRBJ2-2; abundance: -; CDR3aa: CSARDPSDGGPDTGELFF; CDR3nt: TGCAGTGCTAGAGATCCCTCCGACGGAGGGCCAGACACCGGGGAGCTGTTTTTT
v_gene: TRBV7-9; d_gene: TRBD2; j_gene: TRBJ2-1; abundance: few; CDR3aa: CASSTSGGIGQFF; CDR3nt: TGTGCCAGCAGCACAAGCGGGGGTATTGGGCAGTTCTTC
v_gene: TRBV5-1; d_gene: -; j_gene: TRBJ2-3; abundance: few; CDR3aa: CASSLVETRNTDTQYF; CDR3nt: TGCGCCAGCAGCTTGGTGGAAACCAGAAACACAGATACGCAGTATTTT
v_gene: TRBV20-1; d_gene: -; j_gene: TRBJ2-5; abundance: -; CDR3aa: CSASRTVGETQYF; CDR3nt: TGCAGTGCGAGTAGGACAGTAGGGGAGACCCAGTACTTC
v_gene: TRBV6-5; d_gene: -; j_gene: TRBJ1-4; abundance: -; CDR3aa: CASSYRGPGGLTNEKLFF; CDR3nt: TGTGCCAGCAGTTACCGCGGGCCGGGGGGATTAACTAATGAAAAACTGTTTTTT
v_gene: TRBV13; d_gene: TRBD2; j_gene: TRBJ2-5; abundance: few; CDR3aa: CASSPGAGGANQETQYF; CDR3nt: TGTGCCAGCAGCCCTGGGGCGGGGGGCGCCAACCAAGAGACCCAGTACTTC
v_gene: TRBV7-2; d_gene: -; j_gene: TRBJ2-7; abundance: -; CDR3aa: CASSPGGAASYEQYF; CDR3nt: TGTGCCAGCAGTCCAGGCGGGGCCGCCTCCTACGAGCAGTACTTC
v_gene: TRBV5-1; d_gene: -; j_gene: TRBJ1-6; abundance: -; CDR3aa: CASSWTGQKVDSPLHF; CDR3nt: TGCGCCAGCAGCTGGACGGGACAAAAGGTTGATTCACCCCTCCACTTT
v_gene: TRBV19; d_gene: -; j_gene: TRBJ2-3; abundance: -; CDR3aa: CASSIAPVGEVGTDTQYF; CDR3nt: TGTGCCAGTAGTATCGCCCCCGTGGGGGAGGTGGGCACAGATACGCAGTATTTT
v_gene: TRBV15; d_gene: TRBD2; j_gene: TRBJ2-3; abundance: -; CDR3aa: CATSSLTSGDTDTQYF; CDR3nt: TGTGCCACCAGCAGTCTGACTAGCGGGGACACAGATACGCAGTATTTT
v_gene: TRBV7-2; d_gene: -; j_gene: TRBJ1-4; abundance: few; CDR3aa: CASSLGGSEGEKLFF; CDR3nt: TGTGCCAGCAGCTTAGGTGGTTCAGAGGGAGAAAAACTGTTTTTT
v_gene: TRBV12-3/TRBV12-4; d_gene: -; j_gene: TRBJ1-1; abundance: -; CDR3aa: CASSPERRVTEAFF; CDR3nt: TGTGCCAGCAGCCCCGAAAGGCGGGTCACTGAAGCTTTCTTT
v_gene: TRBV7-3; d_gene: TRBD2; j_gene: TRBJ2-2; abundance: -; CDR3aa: CASSPAREYGELFF; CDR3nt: TGTGCCAGCAGCCCCGCGCGGGAGTACGGGGAGCTGTTTTTT
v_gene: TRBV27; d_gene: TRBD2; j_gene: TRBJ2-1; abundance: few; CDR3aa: CASSLGTSGVHNEQFF; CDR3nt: TGTGCCAGCAGTCTAGGGACTAGCGGGGTCCACAATGAGCAGTTCTTC
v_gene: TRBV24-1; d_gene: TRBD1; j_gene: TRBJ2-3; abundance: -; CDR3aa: CATSDPGTEADTQYF; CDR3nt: TGTGCCACCAGTGACCCCGGGACAGAAGCAGATACGCAGTATTTT
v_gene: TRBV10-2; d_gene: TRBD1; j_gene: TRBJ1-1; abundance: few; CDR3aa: CASTGGYTEAFF; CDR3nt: TGCGCCAGCACAGGGGGGTACACTGAAGCTTTCTTT
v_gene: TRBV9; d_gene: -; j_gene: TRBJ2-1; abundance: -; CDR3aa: CASSAGLAFSYNEQFF; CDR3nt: TGTGCCAGCAGCGCGGGACTCGCATTCTCCTACAATGAGCAGTTCTTC
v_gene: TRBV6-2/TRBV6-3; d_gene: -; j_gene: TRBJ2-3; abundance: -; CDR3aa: CASSLKIDPDTQYF; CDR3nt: TGTGCCAGCAGTTTAAAGATCGATCCAGATACGCAGTATTTT
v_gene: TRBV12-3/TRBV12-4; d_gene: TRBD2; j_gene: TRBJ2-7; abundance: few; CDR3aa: CASSLRTSSYEQYF; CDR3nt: TGTGCCAGCAGTCTCCGGACTAGCTCCTACGAGCAGTACTTC
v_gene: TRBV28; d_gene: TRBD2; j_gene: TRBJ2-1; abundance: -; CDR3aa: CASTQLAGEVGEQFF; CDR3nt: TGTGCCAGCACCCAACTAGCGGGGGAGGTCGGTGAGCAGTTCTTC
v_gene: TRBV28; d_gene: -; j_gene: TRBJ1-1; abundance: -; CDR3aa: CASSSPGVGPEAFF; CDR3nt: TGTGCCAGCAGTTCGCCGGGCGTCGGCCCTGAAGCTTTCTTT
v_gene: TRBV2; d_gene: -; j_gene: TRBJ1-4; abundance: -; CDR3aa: CASSAGRGKEKLFF; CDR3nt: TGTGCCAGCAGTGCGGGCAGGGGAAAGGAAAAACTGTTTTTT
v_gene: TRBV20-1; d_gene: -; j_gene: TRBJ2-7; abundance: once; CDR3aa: CSARGGAYEQYF; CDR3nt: TGCAGTGCTAGGGGGGGCGCGTACGAGCAGTACTTC
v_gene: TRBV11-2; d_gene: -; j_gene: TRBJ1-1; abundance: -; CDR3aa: CASSLIGGGVMNTEAFF; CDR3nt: TGTGCCAGCAGCTTGATCGGGGGGGGAGTCATGAACACTGAAGCTTTCTTT
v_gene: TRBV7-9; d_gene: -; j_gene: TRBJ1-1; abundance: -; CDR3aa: CASSPDSNTEAFF; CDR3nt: TGTGCCAGCAGCCCGGACTCGAACACTGAAGCTTTCTTT
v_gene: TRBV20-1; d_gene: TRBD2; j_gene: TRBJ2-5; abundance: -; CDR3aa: CSARRTSGSPGETQYF; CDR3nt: TGCAGTGCCCGTAGGACTAGCGGGAGCCCCGGGGAGACCCAGTACTTC
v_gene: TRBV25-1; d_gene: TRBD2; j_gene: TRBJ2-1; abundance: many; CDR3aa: CASNLAGAKNDEQFF; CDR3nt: TGTGCCAGCAACCTAGCGGGAGCAAAGAACGATGAGCAGTTCTTC
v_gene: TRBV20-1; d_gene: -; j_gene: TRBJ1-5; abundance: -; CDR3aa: CSAMDSYYQPQHF; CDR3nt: TGCAGTGCTATGGACAGCTACTATCAGCCCCAGCATTTT
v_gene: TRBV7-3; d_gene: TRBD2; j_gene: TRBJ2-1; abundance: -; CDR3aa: CASSLLASGRGEQFF; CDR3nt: TGTGCCAGCAGCTTATTAGCTAGCGGGAGGGGTGAGCAGTTCTTC
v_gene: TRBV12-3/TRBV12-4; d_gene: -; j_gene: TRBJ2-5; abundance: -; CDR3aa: CASSWAKETQYF; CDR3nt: TGTGCCAGCAGCTGGGCCAAAGAGACCCAGTACTTC
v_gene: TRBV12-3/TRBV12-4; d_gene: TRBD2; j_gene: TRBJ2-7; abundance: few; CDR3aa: CASSPMAGVWEQYF; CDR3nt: TGTGCCAGCAGTCCAATGGCGGGAGTCTGGGAGCAGTACTTC
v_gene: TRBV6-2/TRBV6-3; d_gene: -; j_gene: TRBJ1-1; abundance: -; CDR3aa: CASSYIGAGDTEAFF; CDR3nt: TGTGCCAGCAGTTACATTGGGGCCGGAGACACTGAAGCTTTCTTT
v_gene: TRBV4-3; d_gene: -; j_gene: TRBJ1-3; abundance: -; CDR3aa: CASSQDLSPLNTIYF; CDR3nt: TGCGCCAGCAGCCAAGATCTTTCGCCACTAAACACCATATATTTT
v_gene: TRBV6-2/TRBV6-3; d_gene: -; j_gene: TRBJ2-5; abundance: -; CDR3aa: CATRWEAETQYF; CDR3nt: TGTGCCACCCGGTGGGAAGCGGAGACCCAGTACTTC
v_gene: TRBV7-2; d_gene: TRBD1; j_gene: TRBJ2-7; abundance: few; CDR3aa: CASSRRTGGNYEQYF; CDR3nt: TGTGCCAGCAGTAGACGGACAGGGGGTAACTACGAGCAGTACTTC
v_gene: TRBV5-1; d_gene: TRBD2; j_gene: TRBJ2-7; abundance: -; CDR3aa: CASSTSGGAPPYEQYF; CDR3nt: TGCGCCAGCAGTACCAGCGGGGGGGCTCCGCCCTACGAGCAGTACTTC